The clone carrying this T cell receptor (beta chain) showed up just once. V lost 5 bases to trimming and J lost 9 bases, with 11 bases between them. CDR3 size: 12 residues. CDR1 is MNHEY, CDR2 SVGEGT, per germline. Source study methods: By means of reference gene primer amplification, nucleated cell counts were estimated. Profiling relied on immunoSEQ multiplex PCR, and the TCRdb table lists in-frame clones only, not all of them. The V and J calls and clone size are taken from that table; D and trimming were inferred from the DNA. The sample includes under 85,000 clones, around 85% of them seen just once. These data belong to a study of blood T cell repertoires in COVID-19. In the study overall: There were acute and convalescent COVID-19 samples, and they came from the United States, Italy and Spain. Sources were T cells, B-cell-depleted T cells, or PBMCs; the material itself was cDNA or gDNA.

This clonotype originated in a human donor in a cohort sampled during active COVID-19. The rearrangement uses TRBV6-2 or TRBV6-3 and TRBJ2-1, with D unclear. Sequencing input: peripheral blood. The DNA of the CDR3 is TGTGCCAGCAGTCTACAGCCTGGTGAGCAGTTCTTC. The encoded protein is CASSLQPGEQFF.